Here is one T cell receptor (beta chain) with its context. Germline CDR1 reads SGHAT; CDR2 reads FQNNGV. The CDR3 totals 15 residues. The J segment lost 4 bases and the V segment lost 1 base, leaving 3 bases of the junction unmatched. Using immunoSEQ multiplex PCR, the repertoire was profiled, and TCRdb retains in-frame clones only, with some absent. Among a few hundred thousand clones listed, 87% were seen once. These data are taken from a study of blood T cell repertoires in COVID-19. About the study: Italy, Spain and the United States were the sources of the convalescent and acute COVID-19 samples.

Residents of about two dozen US areas, aged about 18 to 95 years, made up the participants. This sequence joins TRBV11-2 and TRBJ2-1; 8 bases are a match to TRBD2. This receptor was taken from a man aged 18 to 29 with acute COVID-19. Material for sequencing was PBMCs or T cells enriched from blood (not recorded which). CDR3 sequence (DNA): TGTGCCAGCAGCTTAGCGGGAGGGGGGTACAATGAGCAGTTCTTC. Amino acid sequence: CASSLAGGGYNEQFF. The complete variable domain, with remaining parts taken from reference TRBV11-2 and TRBJ2-1, reads EAGVAQSPRYKIIEKRQSVAFWCNPISGHATLYWYQQILGQGPKLLIQFQNNGVVDDSQLPKDRFSAERLKGVDSTLKIQPAKLEDSAVYLCASSLAGGGYNEQFFGPGTRLTVL.